This record concerns one T cell receptor beta chain sequence. Its antigen is unidentified. Some clones are missing from TCRdb's copy, which holds only in-frame ones; the method was immunoSEQ multiplex PCR. The repertoire consists of more than 55,000 clones, with more than 90% occurring once and the leading ten covering approximately 0.91%. J lost 8 bases, V lost 3 bases, and 4 bases had no gene match. CDR1 is MDHEN, CDR2 SYDVKM, per germline. CDR3 length: 14 residues. The sample belongs to a study of cytomegalovirus exposure and HLA in healthy donors. Turning to the study itself: The roughly 110 validation repertoires matched the roughly 700 first-cohort repertoires in platform, a later analysis reported.

Study results and caveats: According to a subsequent analysis, TCR clusters from the first cohort were inclined to appear together in the 100 to 150 validation repertoires. Testing in vitro showed a few CMV-associated chains specific for CMV antigens.

This TCR was sampled from a man aged 18-30 years in good health and CMV-seronegative. The chain is built from TRBV28 and TRBJ1-4, with 9 nucleotides matching TRBD1. The specimen was PBMCs. CDR3 bases: TGTGCCAGCAGTTTGGGACAGGGATACGAAAAACTGTTTTTT. Translating gives CASSLGQGYEKLFF.